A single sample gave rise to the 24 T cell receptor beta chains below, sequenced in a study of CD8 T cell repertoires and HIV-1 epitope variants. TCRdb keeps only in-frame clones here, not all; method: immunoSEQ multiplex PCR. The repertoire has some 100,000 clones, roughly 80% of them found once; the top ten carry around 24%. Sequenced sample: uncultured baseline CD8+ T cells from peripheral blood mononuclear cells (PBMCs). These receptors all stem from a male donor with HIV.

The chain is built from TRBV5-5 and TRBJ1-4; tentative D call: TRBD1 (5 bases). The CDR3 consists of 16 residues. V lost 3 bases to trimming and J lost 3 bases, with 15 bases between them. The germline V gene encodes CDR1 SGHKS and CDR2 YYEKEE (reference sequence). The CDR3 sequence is CASSSGGGASNEKLFF. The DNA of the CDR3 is TGTGCCAGCAGCTCGGGAGGCGGGGCGTCTAATGAAAAACTGTTTTTT.

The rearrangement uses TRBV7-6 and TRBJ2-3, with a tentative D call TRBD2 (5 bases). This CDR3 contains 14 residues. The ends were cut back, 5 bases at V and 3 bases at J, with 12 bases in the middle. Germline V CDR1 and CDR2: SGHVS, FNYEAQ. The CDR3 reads CASSEGSVTDTQYF. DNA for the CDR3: TGTGCCAGCAGCGAGGGCAGTGTAACAGATACGCAGTATTTT.

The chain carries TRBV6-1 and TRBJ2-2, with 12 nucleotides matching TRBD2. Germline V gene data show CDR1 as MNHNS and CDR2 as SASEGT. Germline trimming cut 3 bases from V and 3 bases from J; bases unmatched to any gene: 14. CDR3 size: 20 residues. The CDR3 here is CASSDPWVVTSGGYTGELFF. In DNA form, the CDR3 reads TGTGCCAGCAGTGACCCCTGGGTGGTCACTAGCGGGGGGTACACCGGGGAGCTGTTTTTT.

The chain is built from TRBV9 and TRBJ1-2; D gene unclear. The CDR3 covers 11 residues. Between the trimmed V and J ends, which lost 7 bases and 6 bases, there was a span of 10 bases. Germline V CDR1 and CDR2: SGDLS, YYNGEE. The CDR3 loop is CASGWTDGYTF. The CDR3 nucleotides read TGTGCCAGCGGATGGACTGATGGCTACACCTTC. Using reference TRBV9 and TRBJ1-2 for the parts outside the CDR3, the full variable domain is DSGVTQTPKHLITATGQRVTLRCSPRSGDLSVYWYQQSLDQGLQFLIQYYNGEERAKGNILERFSAQQFPDLHSELNLSSLELGDSALYFCASGWTDGYTFGSGTRLTVV.

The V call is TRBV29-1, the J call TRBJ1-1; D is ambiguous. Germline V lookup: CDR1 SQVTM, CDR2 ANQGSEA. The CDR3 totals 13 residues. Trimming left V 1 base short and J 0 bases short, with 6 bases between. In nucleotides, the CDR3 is TGCAGCGTTGAAGTAAACCTGAACACTGAAGCTTTCTTT. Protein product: CSVEVNLNTEAFF.

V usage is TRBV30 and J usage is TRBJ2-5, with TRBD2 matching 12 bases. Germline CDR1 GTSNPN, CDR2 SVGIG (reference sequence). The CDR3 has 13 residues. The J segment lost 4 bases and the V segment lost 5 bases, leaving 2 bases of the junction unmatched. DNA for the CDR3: TGTGCCTGGGAGACTAGCGGGGGAGAGACCCAGTACTTC. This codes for CAWETSGGETQYF.

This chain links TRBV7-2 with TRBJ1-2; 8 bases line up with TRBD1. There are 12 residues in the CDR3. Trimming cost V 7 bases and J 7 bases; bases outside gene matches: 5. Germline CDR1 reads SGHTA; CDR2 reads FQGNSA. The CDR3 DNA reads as TGTGCCAGCACCCAGGGGGCTGGTGGCTACACCTTC. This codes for CASTQGAGGYTF.

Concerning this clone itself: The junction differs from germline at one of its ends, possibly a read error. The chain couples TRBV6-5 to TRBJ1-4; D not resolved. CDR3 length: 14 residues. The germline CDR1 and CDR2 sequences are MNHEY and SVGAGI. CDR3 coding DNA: TGTGCCAGCAGCCCTACTCCAACGAATGAAAAACTGTTTTTT. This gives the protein CASSPTPTNEKLFF.

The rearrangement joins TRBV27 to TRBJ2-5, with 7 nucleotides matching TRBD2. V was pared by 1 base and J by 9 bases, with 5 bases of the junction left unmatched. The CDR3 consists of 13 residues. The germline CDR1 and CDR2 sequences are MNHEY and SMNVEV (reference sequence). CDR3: CASSLFLGGAQYF. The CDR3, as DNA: TGTGCCAGCAGTTTATTTCTGGGAGGGGCCCAGTACTTC.

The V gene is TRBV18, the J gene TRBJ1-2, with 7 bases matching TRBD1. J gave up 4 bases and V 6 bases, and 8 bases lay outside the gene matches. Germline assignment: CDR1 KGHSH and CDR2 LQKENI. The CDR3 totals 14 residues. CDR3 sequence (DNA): TGTGCCAGCTCGCCGGGACAGATCCCCTATGGCTACACCTTC. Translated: CASSPGQIPYGYTF.

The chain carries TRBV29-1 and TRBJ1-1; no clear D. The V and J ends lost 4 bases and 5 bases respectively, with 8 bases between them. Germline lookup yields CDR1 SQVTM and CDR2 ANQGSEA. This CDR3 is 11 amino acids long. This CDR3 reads CSVGRNTEAFF. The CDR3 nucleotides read TGCAGCGTTGGAAGGAATACTGAAGCTTTCTTT.

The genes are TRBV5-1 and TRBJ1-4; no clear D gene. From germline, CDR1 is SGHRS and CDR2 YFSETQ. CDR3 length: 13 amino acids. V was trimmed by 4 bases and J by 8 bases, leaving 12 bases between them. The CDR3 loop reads CASSQEPGEKLFF. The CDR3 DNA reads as TGCGCCAGCAGCCAAGAACCGGGGGAAAAACTGTTTTTT.

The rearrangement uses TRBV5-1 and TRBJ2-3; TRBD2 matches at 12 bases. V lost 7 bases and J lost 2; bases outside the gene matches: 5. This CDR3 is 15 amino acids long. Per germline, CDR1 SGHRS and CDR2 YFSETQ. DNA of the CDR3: TGCGCCAGCCGGGGACTAGCGGGCCCCACAGATACGCAGTATTTT. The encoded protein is CASRGLAGPTDTQYF.

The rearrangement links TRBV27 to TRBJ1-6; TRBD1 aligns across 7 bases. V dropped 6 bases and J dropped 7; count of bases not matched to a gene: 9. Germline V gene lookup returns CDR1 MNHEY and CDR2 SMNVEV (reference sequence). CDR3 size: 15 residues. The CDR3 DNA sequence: TGTGCCAGCAGGTTGGAGACAGGGACAAATTCACCCCTCCACTTT. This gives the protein CASRLETGTNSPLHF.

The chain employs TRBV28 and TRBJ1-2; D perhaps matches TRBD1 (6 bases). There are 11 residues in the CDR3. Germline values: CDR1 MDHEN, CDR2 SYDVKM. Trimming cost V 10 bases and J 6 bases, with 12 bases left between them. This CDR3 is CATSGDNGYTF. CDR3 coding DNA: TGTGCCACCTCAGGGGATAATGGCTACACCTTC.

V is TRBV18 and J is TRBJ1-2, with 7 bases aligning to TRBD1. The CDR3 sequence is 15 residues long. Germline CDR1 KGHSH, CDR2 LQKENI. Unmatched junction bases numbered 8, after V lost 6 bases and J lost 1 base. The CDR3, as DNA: TGTGCCAGCTCCCGACGGGACAGCTATAACTATGGCTACACCTTC. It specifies CASSRRDSYNYGYTF.

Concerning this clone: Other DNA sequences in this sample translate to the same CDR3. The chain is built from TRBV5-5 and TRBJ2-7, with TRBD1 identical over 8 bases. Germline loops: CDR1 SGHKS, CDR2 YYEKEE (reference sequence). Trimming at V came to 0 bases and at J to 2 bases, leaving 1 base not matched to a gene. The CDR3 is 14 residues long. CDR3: CASSLGTGTYEQYF. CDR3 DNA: TGTGCCAGCAGCTTGGGGACAGGGACCTACGAGCAGTACTTC.

CDR3 DNA sequence: TGTGCCAGCAGACAGGGTGTGAGCAATCAGCCCCAGCATTTT. Translated, it gives CASRQGVSNQPQHF. The chain has TRBV6-1 and TRBJ1-5, with TRBD1 as a possible D gene (6 bases). V gave up 6 bases and J gave up 1 base, with 10 bases separating them. CDR1 MNHNS and CDR2 SASEGT come from the germline V gene. The CDR3 is made up of 14 amino acids.

CDR3 coding DNA: TGTGCCAGCAGTGAATTACGGGCCTCTGGAAACACCATATATTTT. Amino acids: CASSELRASGNTIYF. This chain links TRBV25-1 with TRBJ1-3; D uncertain. Germline V lookup: CDR1 MGHDK, CDR2 SYGVNS. This CDR3 is 15 amino acids long. The V end was cut by 1 base, the J end by 0 bases, with 7 bases between.

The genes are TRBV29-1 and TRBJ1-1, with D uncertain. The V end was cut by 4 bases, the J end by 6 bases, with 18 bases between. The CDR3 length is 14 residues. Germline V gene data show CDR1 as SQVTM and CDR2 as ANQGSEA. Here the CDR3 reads CSVVGLNNPPEAFF. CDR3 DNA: TGCAGCGTTGTAGGACTCAATAACCCTCCTGAAGCTTTCTTT.

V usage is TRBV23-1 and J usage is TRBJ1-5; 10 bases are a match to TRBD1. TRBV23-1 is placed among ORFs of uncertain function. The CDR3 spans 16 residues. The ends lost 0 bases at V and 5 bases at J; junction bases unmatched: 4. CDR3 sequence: CASSQSDRGLDQPQHF. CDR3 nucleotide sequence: TGCGCCAGCAGTCAATCAGACAGGGGGCTTGATCAGCCCCAGCATTTT.

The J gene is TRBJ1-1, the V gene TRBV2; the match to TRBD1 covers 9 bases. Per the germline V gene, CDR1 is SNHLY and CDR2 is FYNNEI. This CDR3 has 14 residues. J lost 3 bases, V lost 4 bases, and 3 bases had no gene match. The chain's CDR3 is CASSGGQGDTEAFF. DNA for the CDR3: TGTGCCAGCAGTGGGGGACAGGGAGACACTGAAGCTTTCTTT.

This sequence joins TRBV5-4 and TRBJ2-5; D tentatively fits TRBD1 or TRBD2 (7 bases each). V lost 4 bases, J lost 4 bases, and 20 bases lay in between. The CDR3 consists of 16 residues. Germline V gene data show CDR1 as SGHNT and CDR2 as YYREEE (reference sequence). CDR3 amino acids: CASSPQGGASLETQYF. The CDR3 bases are TGTGCCAGCAGCCCTCAGGGGGGGGCTAGTTTAGAGACCCAGTACTTC.

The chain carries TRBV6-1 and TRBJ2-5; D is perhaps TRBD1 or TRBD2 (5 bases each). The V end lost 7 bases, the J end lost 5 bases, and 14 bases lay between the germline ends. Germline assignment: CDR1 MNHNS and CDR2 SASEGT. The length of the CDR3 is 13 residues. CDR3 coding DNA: TGTGCCAGCACCGGGGCGCCCGGGGAGACCCAGTACTTC. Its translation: CASTGAPGETQYF.